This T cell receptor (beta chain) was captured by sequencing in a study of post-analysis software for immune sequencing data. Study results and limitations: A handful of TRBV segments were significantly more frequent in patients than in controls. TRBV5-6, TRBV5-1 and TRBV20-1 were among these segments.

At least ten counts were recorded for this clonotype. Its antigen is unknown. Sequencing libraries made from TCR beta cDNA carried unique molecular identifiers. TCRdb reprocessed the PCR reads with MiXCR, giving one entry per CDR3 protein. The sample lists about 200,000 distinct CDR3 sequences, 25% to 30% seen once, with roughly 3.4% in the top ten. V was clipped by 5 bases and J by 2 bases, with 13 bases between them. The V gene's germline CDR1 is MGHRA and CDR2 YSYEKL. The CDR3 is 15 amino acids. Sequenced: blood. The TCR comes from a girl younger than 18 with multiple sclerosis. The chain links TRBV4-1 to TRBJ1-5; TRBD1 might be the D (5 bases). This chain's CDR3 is CASSFGLGGNQPQHF. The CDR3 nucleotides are TGCGCCAGCAGCTTCGGACTGGGGGGCAATCAGCCCCAGCATTTT.